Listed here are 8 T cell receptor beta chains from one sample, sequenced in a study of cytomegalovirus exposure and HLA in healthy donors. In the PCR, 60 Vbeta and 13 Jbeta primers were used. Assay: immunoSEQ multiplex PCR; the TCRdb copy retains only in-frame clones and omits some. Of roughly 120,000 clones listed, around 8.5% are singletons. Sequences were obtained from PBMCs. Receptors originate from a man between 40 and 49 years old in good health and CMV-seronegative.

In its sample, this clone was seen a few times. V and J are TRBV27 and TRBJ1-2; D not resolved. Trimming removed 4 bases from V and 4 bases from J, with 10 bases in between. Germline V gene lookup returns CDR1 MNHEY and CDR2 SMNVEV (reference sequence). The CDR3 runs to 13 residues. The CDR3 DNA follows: TGTGCCAGCAGTTACGGGGTCGGCTATGGCTACACCTTC. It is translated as CASSYGVGYGYTF.

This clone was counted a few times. CDR3: CASSPSSGGTYEQYF. CDR3 DNA: TGTGCCAGCAGCCCGTCTAGCGGGGGGACCTACGAGCAGTACTTC. The V call is TRBV7-6, the J call TRBJ2-7; 11 positions match TRBD2. V was pared by 5 bases and J by 2 bases, with 5 bases of the junction left unmatched. Germline V gene data show CDR1 as SGHVS and CDR2 as FNYEAQ. This CDR3 region has 15 residues.

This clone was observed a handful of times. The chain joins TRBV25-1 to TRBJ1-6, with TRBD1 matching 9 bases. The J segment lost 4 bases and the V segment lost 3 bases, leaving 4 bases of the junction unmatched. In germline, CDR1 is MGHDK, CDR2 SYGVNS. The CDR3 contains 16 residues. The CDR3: CASSDRDRVYNSPLHF. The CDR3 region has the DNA TGTGCCAGCAGTGACCGGGACAGGGTTTATAATTCACCCCTCCACTTT. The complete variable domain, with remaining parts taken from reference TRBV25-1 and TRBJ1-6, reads EADIYQTPRYLVIGTGKKITLECSQTMGHDKMYWYQQDPGMELHLIHYSYGVNSTEKGDLSSESTVSRIRTEHFPLTLESARPSHTSQYLCASSDRDRVYNSPLHFGNGTRLTVT.

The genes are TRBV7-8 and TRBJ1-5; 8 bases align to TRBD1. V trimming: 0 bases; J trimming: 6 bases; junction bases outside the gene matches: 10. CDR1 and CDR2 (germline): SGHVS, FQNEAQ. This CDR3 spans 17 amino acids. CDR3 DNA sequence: TGTGCCAGCAGCTTAGCGCTAATTTGGACAGGGTTTCAGCCCCAGCATTTT. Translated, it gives CASSLALIWTGFQPQHF.

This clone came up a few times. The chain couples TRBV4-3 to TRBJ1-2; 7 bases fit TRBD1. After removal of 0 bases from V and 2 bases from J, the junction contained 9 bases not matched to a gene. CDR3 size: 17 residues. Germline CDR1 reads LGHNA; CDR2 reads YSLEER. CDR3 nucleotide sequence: TGCGCCAGCAGCCAAGATCGATGGACAGGATCGAACTATGGCTACACCTTC. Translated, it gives CASSQDRWTGSNYGYTF.

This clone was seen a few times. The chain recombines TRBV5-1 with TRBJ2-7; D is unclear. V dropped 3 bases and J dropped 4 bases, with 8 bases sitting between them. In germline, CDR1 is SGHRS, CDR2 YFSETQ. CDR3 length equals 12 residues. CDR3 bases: TGCGCCAGCAGCTCCCGTTCTTACGAGCAGTACTTC. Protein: CASSSRSYEQYF.

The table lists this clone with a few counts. In DNA form, the CDR3 reads TGTGCCAGCAGTGAAGGTACAGGGGGCGCAGAGACCCAGTACTTC. Translated: CASSEGTGGAETQYF. J is TRBJ2-5 and V is TRBV6-1, with 9 nucleotides matching TRBD1. Germline CDR1 MNHNS, CDR2 SASEGT. J was trimmed by 4 bases and V by 1 base; bases with no gene match: 4. The CDR3 consists of 15 residues.

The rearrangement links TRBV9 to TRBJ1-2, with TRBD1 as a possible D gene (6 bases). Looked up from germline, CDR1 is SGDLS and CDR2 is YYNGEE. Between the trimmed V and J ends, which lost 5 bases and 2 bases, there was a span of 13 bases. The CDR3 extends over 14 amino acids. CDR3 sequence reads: CASSEGTSNYGYTF. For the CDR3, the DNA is TGTGCCAGCAGTGAAGGGACATCGAACTATGGCTACACCTTC.